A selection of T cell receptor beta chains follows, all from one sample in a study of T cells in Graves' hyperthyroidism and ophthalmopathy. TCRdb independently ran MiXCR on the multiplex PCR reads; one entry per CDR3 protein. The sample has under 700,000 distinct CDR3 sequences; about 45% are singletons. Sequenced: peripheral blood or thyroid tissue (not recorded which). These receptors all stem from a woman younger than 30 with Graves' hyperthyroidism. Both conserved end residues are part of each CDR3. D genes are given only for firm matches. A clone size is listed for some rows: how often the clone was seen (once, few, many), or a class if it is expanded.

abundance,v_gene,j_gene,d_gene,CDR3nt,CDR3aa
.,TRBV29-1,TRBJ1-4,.,TGCAGCGTTACCGTCGCGGGTAATGAAAAACTGTTTTTT,CSVTVAGNEKLFF
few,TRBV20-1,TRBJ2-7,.,TGCAGTGCTAGAGTCACCGGCCAATCCTACGAGCAGTACTTC,CSARVTGQSYEQYF
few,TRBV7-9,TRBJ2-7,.,TGTGCCAGCAGCTTTGAGGAGCCCTCCTACGAGCAGTACTTC,CASSFEEPSYEQYF
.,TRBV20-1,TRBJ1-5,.,TGCGGTGCCGCCTCCGCGGGGGTGAGCAATCAGCCCCAGCATTTT,CGAASAGVSNQPQHF
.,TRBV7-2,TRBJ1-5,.,TGTGCCAGCCAAGTAGGGGCGAGCAATCAGCCCCAGCATTTT,CASQVGASNQPQHF
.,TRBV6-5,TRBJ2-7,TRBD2,TGTGCCAGCAGTTTGATAAGCGGGATCGAGGAGCAGTACTTC,CASSLISGIEEQYF
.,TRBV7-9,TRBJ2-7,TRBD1,TGTGCCAGCAGCTTATCGGGACAGCCCTACGAGCAGTACTTC,CASSLSGQPYEQYF
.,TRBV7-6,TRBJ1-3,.,TGTGCCAGCAGCTTAGAAATTGCCATATATTTT,CASSLEIAIYF
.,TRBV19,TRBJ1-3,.,TGTGCCAGTACCCGGACACGACCTGGAAACACCATATATTTT,CASTRTRPGNTIYF
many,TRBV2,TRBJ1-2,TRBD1,TGTGCCAGCAGATCAGGGGGACACTATGGCTACACCTTC,CASRSGGHYGYTF
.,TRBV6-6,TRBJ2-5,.,TGTGTCAGCAGTGACGGCGTGGCAGAGACCCAGTACTTC,CVSSDGVAETQYF
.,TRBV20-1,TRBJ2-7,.,TGCAGTGCCCCGGGACACAGCTCCTACGAGCAGTACTTC,CSAPGHSSYEQYF
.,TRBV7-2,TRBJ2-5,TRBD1,TGTGCCTGCAGCTCGGCCGGGACAGCCTACCAAGAGACCCAGTACTTC,CACSSAGTAYQETQYF
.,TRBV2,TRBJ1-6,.,TGTGCCAGCAGTGAGGGGGGGCGGAATTCACCCCTCCACTTT,CASSEGGRNSPLHF